One and the same sample provided the 30 T cell receptor beta chains below, sequenced in a study of Tregs in tolerant kidney transplant recipients. Sequencing used immunoSEQ multiplex PCR; TCRdb keeps in-frame clones, though not all of them. In the table there are just over 30,000 clones, 70% to 85% of which are singletons. Antigens for these TCRs are unknown. Sequenced sample: Tregs from blood cultured with allogeneic cells. These receptors were collected from a human donor in good health.

The rearrangement joins TRBV18 to TRBJ2-3; D possibly corresponds to TRBD2 (5 bases). The CDR3 is made up of 14 amino acids. The V gene's germline CDR1 is KGHSH and CDR2 LQKENI. Between the trimmed V and J ends, which lost 3 bases and 2 bases, there was a span of 9 bases. The CDR3 DNA sequence: TGTGCCAGCTCACCTGACTACATCACAGATACGCAGTATTTT. Translating gives CASSPDYITDTQYF.

The rearrangement links TRBV19 to TRBJ1-2; possibly TRBD1 for D (5 bases). Trimming took 5 bases from V and 8 from J, leaving 12 bases between them. The CDR3 sequence is 12 residues long. Germline lookup yields CDR1 LNHDA and CDR2 SQIVND (reference sequence). CDR3 bases: TGTGCCAGTAGTTACGACAGAGGAGGCTACACCTTC. It codes for CASSYDRGGYTF.

The chain employs TRBV2 and TRBJ2-4; weak D call: TRBD2 (6 bases). V was clipped by 2 bases and J by 14 bases, with 10 bases between them. CDR3 size: 11 residues. Germline CDR1 and CDR2: SNHLY and FYNNEI. Written as DNA, the CDR3 is TGTGCCAGCAGTGAATCAGGGAGGAAGTACTTC. Translated, it gives CASSESGRKYF. Combining the CDR3 with reference TRBV2 and TRBJ2-4 gives the whole variable domain EPEVTQTPSHQVTQMGQEVILRCVPISNHLYFYWYRQILGQKVEFLVSFYNNEISEKSEIFDDQFSVERPDGSNFTLKIRSTKLEDSAMYFCASSESGRKYFGAGTRLSVL.

V is TRBV10-3 and J is TRBJ2-7; D is ambiguous. The germline gives CDR1 ENHRY, CDR2 SYGVKD. CDR3 size: 14 residues. V shed 6 bases and J shed 5 bases, with 17 bases lying between them. In nucleotides, the CDR3 is TGTGCCATCAGCCAACGGTCTATGACGGACGAGCAGTACTTC. It encodes CAISQRSMTDEQYF.

The chain links TRBV19 to TRBJ2-2; D gene uncertain. This CDR3 is 18 amino acids long. The germline V and J ends were trimmed by 4 bases and 1 base, with 19 bases remaining between them. Germline lookup yields CDR1 LNHDA and CDR2 SQIVND (reference sequence). The CDR3 sequence: CASSNVATWVLNTGELFF. Written as DNA, the CDR3 is TGTGCCAGTAGTAATGTGGCCACGTGGGTATTGAACACCGGGGAGCTGTTTTTT.

This clone has only a few counts. The chain links TRBV19 to TRBJ2-1, with D unresolved. This CDR3 has 14 amino acids. V was cut by 1 base and J by 9 bases, with 13 bases left in between. CDR1 and CDR2 from the germline V gene are LNHDA and SQIVND (reference sequence). CDR3 in amino acids: CASSIVGRAGEQFF. DNA of the CDR3: TGTGCCAGTAGTATAGTAGGTCGGGCAGGTGAGCAGTTCTTC.

This chain connects TRBV9 to TRBJ2-3; maybe TRBD2 (6 bases). The CDR3 has 13 amino acids. Germline assignment: CDR1 SGDLS and CDR2 YYNGEE. V was pared by 5 bases and J by 2 bases, with 9 bases between. CDR3 loop: CASRRDSTDTQYF. CDR3 bases: TGTGCCAGCAGACGGGACTCCACAGATACGCAGTATTTT.

A few counts support this clone. The chain employs TRBV5-1 and TRBJ2-2, with 10 bases lining up with TRBD2. Germline CDR1 is SGHRS and CDR2 is YFSETQ. The V gene end was trimmed by 4 bases and the J gene end by 3 bases; junction bases not matched to a gene: 6. CDR3 length equals 16 residues. Here the CDR3 reads CASSAGLALYTGELFF. CDR3 in DNA: TGCGCCAGCAGCGCGGGACTAGCGCTTTACACCGGGGAGCTGTTTTTT.

The rearrangement uses TRBV18 and TRBJ2-2, with D possibly being TRBD1 (6 bases). V gave up 4 bases and J gave up 0 bases, with 12 bases separating them. The CDR3 has 16 residues. Germline lookup yields CDR1 KGHSH and CDR2 LQKENI. Written as DNA, the CDR3 is TGTGCCAGCTCACTTCTCAGGGGCACGAACACCGGGGAGCTGTTTTTT. This codes for CASSLLRGTNTGELFF.

This clone has only one observation. This rearrangement joins TRBV2 to TRBJ2-7, with D perhaps matching TRBD2 (6 bases). This CDR3 comprises 13 residues. The germline CDR1 and CDR2 sequences are SNHLY and FYNNEI. Deletions cut 4 bases from V and 3 bases from J, with 10 bases between. CDR3 nucleotide sequence: TGTGCCAGCAGTGGGGACTTTCTCTACGAGCAGTACTTC. It is translated as CASSGDFLYEQYF.

The chain couples TRBV6-5 to TRBJ1-1; D is possibly TRBD1 (5 bases). The CDR3 covers 15 residues. V was shortened by 0 bases and J by 0 bases, with 8 bases between the two germline ends. Per the germline V gene, CDR1 is MNHEY and CDR2 is SVGAGI. CDR3 sequence (DNA): TGTGCCAGCAGTTACTCCGGGACGGTGAACACTGAAGCTTTCTTT. Protein: CASSYSGTVNTEAFF.

Written as DNA, the CDR3 is TGTGCCAGCAGTGAATTTGCGGGGGGGTACCAAGAGACCCAGTACTTC. Translating it yields CASSEFAGGYQETQYF. The chain has TRBV6-1 and TRBJ2-5, with 9 positions matching TRBD2. The CDR3 extends over 16 amino acids. Losses at the gene ends were 2 bases for V and 0 bases for J; bases not matched to a gene: 4. In germline, CDR1 is MNHNS, CDR2 SASEGT.

The V call is TRBV28, the J call TRBJ1-2; TRBD1 matches at 9 bases. Germline CDR1 MDHEN, CDR2 SYDVKM. J gave up 4 bases and V 6 bases, and 18 bases lay outside the gene matches. The CDR3 is 18 residues long. CDR3 in DNA: TGTGCCAGCAGCTGGTCTCCGAGTAGGACAGGGGAGGCCTATGGCTACACCTTC. It is translated as CASSWSPSRTGEAYGYTF.

This clone was seen a handful of times. The chain is built from TRBV23-1 and TRBJ1-5, with 7 bases identical to TRBD1. TRBV23-1 is annotated as an ORF whose role is uncertain. The J segment lost 0 bases and the V segment lost 2 bases, leaving 4 bases of the junction unmatched. The CDR3 runs to 16 residues. CDR3 sequence: CASSQTRDSSNQPQHF. The CDR3 DNA reads TGCGCCAGCAGTCAAACCCGGGACAGTAGCAATCAGCCCCAGCATTTT.

With regard to this clone: One end of the junction fails to match germline, which may point to a read error. This chain uses TRBV4-3 with TRBJ2-3; tentative D call: TRBD1 (5 bases). The CDR3 loop spans 14 amino acids. CDR1 and CDR2 from the germline V gene are LGHNA and YSLEER. The CDR3 here is CASSRPNRKRQLFF. CDR3 coding DNA: TGCGCCAGCAGCCGACCTAACAGGAAACGGCAATTATTTTTT.

The rearrangement joins TRBV5-1 to TRBJ1-2; no clear D gene. Trimming took 0 bases from V and 1 from J, leaving 4 bases between them. Germline V gene data show CDR1 as SGHRS and CDR2 as YFSETQ. This CDR3 region has 13 residues. The CDR3 loop is CASSLGVNYGYTF. The CDR3 coding sequence is TGCGCCAGCAGCTTGGGAGTTAACTATGGCTACACCTTC.

This clone showed up just once. CDR3 sequence (DNA): TGTGCCAGCAAGAGGCGTTTAGACTACGAGCAGTACTTC. It translates to CASKRRLDYEQYF. The V gene is TRBV11-2, the J gene TRBJ2-7; D is unresolved. V was trimmed by 7 bases and J by 3 bases, leaving 13 bases between them. The CDR3 loop spans 13 amino acids. Germline assignment: CDR1 SGHAT and CDR2 FQNNGV.

About this clone itself: One junction end disagrees with the germline gene, perhaps due to a read error. This sequence joins TRBV6-5 and TRBJ1-4; D gene ambiguous. CDR1 and CDR2 from the germline V gene are MNHEY and SVGAGI. CDR3 size: 14 residues. In nucleotides, the CDR3 is TGTGCCAGCAGATACTCATTGGTTTCAGAAAAACTGTTTTTT. The encoded protein is CASRYSLVSEKLFF.

This chain joins TRBV18 and TRBJ2-1; 8 bases align to TRBD1. Germline trimming cut 5 bases from V and 6 bases from J; bases unmatched to any gene: 9. The CDR3 loop spans 15 amino acids. Germline loops: CDR1 KGHSH, CDR2 LQKENI. CDR3 loop: CASSEILGTGNEQFF. The CDR3 coding sequence is TGTGCCAGCTCAGAGATCCTCGGGACAGGCAATGAGCAGTTCTTC.

This clone has only a few counts. The chain has TRBV7-2 and TRBJ2-3, with D perhaps being TRBD1 or TRBD2 (6 bases each). The germline gives CDR1 SGHTA, CDR2 FQGNSA. The CDR3 contains 15 residues. V was cut by 5 bases and J by 4 bases, with 16 bases left in between. CDR3 coding DNA: TGTGCCAGCAGCCCGAGGGGGGCACCCGCAGATACGCAGTATTTT. Translating gives CASSPRGAPADTQYF.

This clone appeared a single time. The chain carries TRBV9 and TRBJ2-3; the match to TRBD2 covers 9 bases. CDR3 length equals 17 residues. V lost 3 bases and J lost 7; bases outside the gene matches: 15. Germline assignment: CDR1 SGDLS and CDR2 YYNGEE. CDR3 DNA sequence: TGTGCCAGCAGCGCCGAGCTCCTAGCGGGAAGTATCAATACGCAGTATTTT. This gives the protein CASSAELLAGSINTQYF. The whole variable domain, filled in from reference TRBV9 and TRBJ2-3, reads DSGVTQTPKHLITATGQRVTLRCSPRSGDLSVYWYQQSLDQGLQFLIQYYNGEERAKGNILERFSAQQFPDLHSELNLSSLELGDSALYFCASSAELLAGSINTQYFGPGTRLTVL.

This clone was detected a few times. V is TRBV5-1 and J is TRBJ1-1, with D maybe TRBD1 (5 bases). V gave up 4 bases and J gave up 6 bases, with 16 bases separating them. Germline CDR1 reads SGHRS; CDR2 reads YFSETQ. This CDR3 has 14 residues. Written as DNA, the CDR3 is TGCGCCAGCAGCAGAACTCGAGGGACCGCTGAAGCTTTCTTT. Encoded protein: CASSRTRGTAEAFF. The whole variable domain, filled in from reference TRBV5-1 and TRBJ1-1, reads KAGVTQTPRYLIKTRGQQVTLSCSPISGHRSVSWYQQTPGQGLQFLFEYFSETQRNKGNFPGRFSGRQFSNSRSEMNVSTLELGDSALYLCASSRTRGTAEAFFGQGTRLTVV.

The chain links TRBV4-1 to TRBJ1-1; possibly TRBD1 for D (5 bases). The CDR3 runs to 12 residues. Germline loops: CDR1 MGHRA, CDR2 YSYEKL. Trimming cost V 9 bases and J 0 bases, with 8 bases left between them. In DNA, the CDR3 is TGCGCCAGGACGACAGTGAACACTGAAGCTTTCTTT. This translates into CARTTVNTEAFF.

The J gene is TRBJ1-2, the V gene TRBV10-3, with a tentative D call TRBD1 (5 bases). V was clipped by 4 bases and J by 11 bases, with 14 bases between them. This CDR3 has 12 amino acids. Germline V gene lookup returns CDR1 ENHRY and CDR2 SYGVKD. CDR3 protein: CAISGQPPHYTF. The CDR3 nucleotides are TGTGCCATCAGTGGACAGCCACCTCATTACACCTTC.

CDR3 coding DNA: TGTGCCAGCAGCCCATTTGGAAACACCATATATTTT. Translating it yields CASSPFGNTIYF. The V and J genes are TRBV9 and TRBJ1-3; D is undetermined. This CDR3 spans 12 amino acids. Looked up from germline, CDR1 is SGDLS and CDR2 is YYNGEE. V was pared by 4 bases and J by 3 bases, with 5 bases between.

The chain carries TRBV4-2 and TRBJ1-5; no definite D call. The CDR3 sequence is 13 residues long. Trimming took 1 base from V and 4 from J, leaving 5 bases between them. Germline CDR1 reads LGHNA; CDR2 reads YNFKEQ. The CDR3 protein is CASSQVVNQPQHF. As DNA, the CDR3 is TGTGCCAGCAGCCAAGTCGTAAATCAGCCCCAGCATTTT.

A single count supports this clone. The rearrangement uses TRBV11-2 and TRBJ2-2, with 8 nucleotides matching TRBD1. The CDR3 runs 16 residues. Germline CDR1 and CDR2: SGHAT and FQNNGV. The V segment lost 7 bases and the J segment 5 bases; nucleotides outside the gene matches: 12. CDR3: CASTASPGQATGELFF. In DNA form, the CDR3 reads TGTGCCAGCACGGCATCCCCGGGACAGGCTACCGGGGAGCTGTTTTTT. Full variable domain (outside the CDR3, taken from reference TRBV11-2 and TRBJ2-2): EAGVAQSPRYKIIEKRQSVAFWCNPISGHATLYWYQQILGQGPKLLIQFQNNGVVDDSQLPKDRFSAERLKGVDSTLKIQPAKLEDSAVYLCASTASPGQATGELFFGEGSRLTVL.

The V and J genes are TRBV6-1 and TRBJ1-1; D unresolved. The CDR3 covers 14 residues. Trimming removed 2 bases from V and 2 bases from J, with 9 bases in between. From germline, CDR1 is MNHNS and CDR2 SASEGT. CDR3 nucleotides: TGTGCCAGCAGTGAACTGAGCCGAAACACTGAAGCTTTCTTT. Amino acid sequence: CASSELSRNTEAFF.

The gene calls are TRBV7-9 and TRBJ1-1; 7 nucleotides line up with TRBD1. This CDR3 has 14 amino acids. J gave up 10 bases and V 5 bases, and 13 bases lay outside the gene matches. CDR1 is SEHNR, CDR2 FQNEAQ, per germline (reference sequence). The CDR3, as DNA: TGTGCCAGCAGCCCAGGGACAGTCCCTTCGGGAGCTTTCTTT. It specifies CASSPGTVPSGAFF.

The chain uses TRBV5-1 and TRBJ2-7; 7 positions agree with TRBD1. Germline trimming cut 3 bases from V and 1 base from J; bases unmatched to any gene: 4. The CDR3 has 14 amino acids. Germline values: CDR1 SGHRS, CDR2 YFSETQ. The CDR3 region has the DNA TGCGCCAGCAGCTACCGGGACAGTTCCTACGAGCAGTACTTC. Translation gives CASSYRDSSYEQYF. Looking up the rest from reference TRBV5-1 and TRBJ2-7 gives the full variable domain: KAGVTQTPRYLIKTRGQQVTLSCSPISGHRSVSWYQQTPGQGLQFLFEYFSETQRNKGNFPGRFSGRQFSNSRSEMNVSTLELGDSALYLCASSYRDSSYEQYFGPGTRLTVT.